Included here is one TCR beta chain sequence, with context. Antigen: not known. Only in-frame clones appear in the TCRdb table, and some are missing; sequencing was by immunoSEQ multiplex PCR. The repertoire includes over a million clones, roughly 74% of them detected once, and under 0.65% sits in the top ten. The CDR3 is made up of 17 amino acids. The sample comes from a study of shared clonotypes between healthy human individuals. Study-wide results and caveats: It was anticipated that sequencing depth would influence how many clonotypes donors shared.

The TCR originated in a man aged 18 to 35 in good health. Some clones in this sample may be carry-over from other donors' samples. The specimen was memory CD4+ T cells from PBMCs. As to subset: CD45RA-negative fraction. V usage is TRBV21-1 and J usage is TRBJ2-3; the DNA was not used to check the table's D call, TRBD2. TRBV21-1 is tagged as a pseudogene. CDR3 loop: CASSSTSGTTSTDTQYF. The CDR3 region has the DNA TGTGCCAGCAGCTCAACTAGCGGCACAACCAGCACAGATACGCAGTATTTT.